Described below is a single T cell receptor beta chain sequence and its context. Its antigen is still unknown. This record comes from a study of yellow fever vaccine responses in identical twins. Using its own MiXCR run on the RT-PCR reads, TCRdb lists one record per CDR3 protein. The table records 9,900 or so distinct CDR3 sequences, approximately 87% of them present only once. Regarding the study as a whole: Vaccine T cell responses of twins reportedly seemed partly convergent and partly personalized.

There are 14 residues in the CDR3. Trimming removed 10 bases from V and 3 bases from J; junction bases left unmatched: 5. CDR1 SGHNT and CDR2 YENEEA come from the germline V gene. Sample: T cells from blood (PBMCs), unsorted or a sorted subset (not recorded which), taken before or after yellow fever vaccination (not recorded which). This TCR came from a woman in her late teens or twenties who received the yellow fever vaccine. The chain recombines TRBV11-3 with TRBJ1-6; 8 bases line up with TRBD1. CDR3: CAIAGGSYNSPLHF. In DNA form, the CDR3 reads TGTGCCATAGCAGGGGGCAGCTATAATTCACCCCTCCACTTT.